The source of this TCR beta chain is a study of a mutant IDH1 vaccine in newly diagnosed glioma. Study summary: With temozolomide cycles, or 4-6 weeks after radiotherapy alone, vaccination was started. Before enrollment, the patients had been treated with radiotherapy alone, temozolomide alone, or both together. Most of them had received both.

Details on this clone: Antigen unknown.

The repertoire was sequenced with immunoSEQ multiplex PCR; TCRdb's copy has only in-frame clones and lacks some. The sample has about 68,000 clones; roughly 83% are singletons. Germline V gives CDR1 SGHRS, CDR2 YFSETQ. The CDR3 contains 14 residues. The V end was cut by 4 bases, the J end by 7 bases, with 15 bases between. Documented time point: week 35, safety follow-up. A single vaccine dose contained 300 ug of mutant IDH1 20-mer peptide, and topical imiquimod was used with it. This chain uses TRBV5-1 with TRBJ1-5; possibly TRBD1 for D (6 bases). The specimen comprised PBMCs, sampled from a glioma patient whose treatment included an IDH1 peptide vaccine. This clonotype was obtained from a man between 18 and 29 years old with glioma. For the CDR3, the DNA is TGCGCCAGCAGCCCCGGACAGTCCGGGCAGCCCCAGCATTTT. Translated: CASSPGQSGQPQHF.